This T cell receptor beta chain was observed in a study of blood T cell repertoires in COVID-19. In the study overall: COVID-19 samples collected from the United States, Italy and Spain covered acute and convalescent phases. The analysed material was cDNA or gDNA that came from T cells, B-cell-depleted T cells, or PBMCs.

In germline, CDR1 is MNHNS, CDR2 SASEGT. Trimming shortened V by 2 bases and J by 4 bases, and 14 bases separated the two germline ends. This CDR3 is built from 15 residues. Per the original methods: Cell counts per sample came from amplifying reference gene primers. Here immunoSEQ multiplex PCR was the method, and the copy in TCRdb shows in-frame clones only, minus some. Clone size and the V and J calls come from that table; the DNA yielded D and trimming. The sample has about 670,000 clones, 85% to 90% seen once. The sequence was obtained from a woman between 18 and 29 years old with acute or convalescent COVID-19. The genes are TRBV6-1 and TRBJ1-2; the D is unclear. Sample: peripheral blood. The CDR3 loop is CASSESGLGSYGYTF. CDR3 coding DNA: TGTGCCAGCAGTGAATCGGGCCTGGGGAGCTATGGCTACACCTTC.